This TCR beta chain was recovered during a study of T cells in Graves' hyperthyroidism and ophthalmopathy. Thyroid ultrasound and orbital computed tomography, with clinical symptoms and serum thyroxine and TRAb, informed diagnoses. RNA transcripts provided the source from which TCR beta CDR3 regions were amplified. A first-round RT-PCR of the TCR CDR3 used the HTBI primer set. MiXCR was run by TCRdb on the multiplex PCR reads, yielding one entry per CDR3 protein. The sample holds approximately 150,000 distinct CDR3 sequences; just under 9.5% are singletons and the top ten take 22%. Ten or more counts support this clonotype. The CDR3 is made up of 14 amino acids. Germline CDR1 reads LNHNV; CDR2 reads YYDKDF (reference sequence).

Sequenced material: blood. This sequence joins TRBV15 and TRBJ2-2, with 7 bases identical to TRBD2. This TCR derives from a woman aged 18-29 years with Graves' hyperthyroidism that later progressed to Graves' ophthalmopathy. CDR3 residues: CATSGGWKTGELFF. The CDR3 nucleotides are TGTGCTACCTCCGGGGGGTGGAAGACCGGGGAGCTGTTTTTT.